These 4 T cell receptor beta chains share one sample of origin, sequenced in a study of human T cells and chemical hapten exposure. Time point noted: patch test 2, 6 weeks after DPC sensitization. Sample treatment: therapeutic diphenylcyclopropenone sensitization with weekly scalp DPC. From the RACE reads, TCRdb called clonotypes with MiXCR, one entry per CDR3 protein. This table holds 360,000 or so distinct CDR3 sequences, about 6.3% found once. The material was whole blood, obtained in connection with sensitization to the hapten diphenylcyclopropenone (DPC). Source of these receptors: a woman between 18 and 29 years old with alopecia areata. Some clones in this sample may be carry-over from other donors' samples.

In its sample, this clonotype was seen many times. The rearrangement joins TRBV20-1 to TRBJ1-3, with no clear D. CDR1 and CDR2 (germline): DFQATT, SNEGSKA (reference sequence). V lost 6 bases, J lost 0 bases, and 6 bases lay in between. The CDR3 is made up of 12 amino acids. For the CDR3, the DNA is TGCAGTGCCCTCGTCTCTGGAAACACCATATATTTT. Translation gives CSALVSGNTIYF.

This clonotype was detected only a few times. The gene calls are TRBV11-1 and TRBJ2-2; 7 bases map to TRBD2. CDR3 length equals 17 residues. Germline loops: CDR1 SGHAT, CDR2 FQDESV (reference sequence). Trimming took 2 bases from V and 5 from J; bases not matched to a gene: 11. CDR3 protein: CASSLITRGGETGELFF. The CDR3 DNA sequence: TGTGCCAGCAGCTTAATAACCCGGGGAGGGGAAACCGGGGAGCTGTTTTTT.

This chain joins TRBV3-1 and TRBJ2-1; possible D gene TRBD2, 5 bases. The CDR3 runs to 15 residues. V was shortened by 1 base and J by 0 bases, with 7 bases between the two germline ends. Germline V gene lookup returns CDR1 LGHDT and CDR2 YNNKEL (reference sequence). In DNA form, the CDR3 reads TGTGCCAGCAGCCAAGCGGGGAGCTCCTACAATGAGCAGTTCTTC. This encodes CASSQAGSSYNEQFF.

The chain recombines TRBV5-1 with TRBJ2-6, with D uncertain. Germline V lookup: CDR1 SGHRS, CDR2 YFSETQ. This CDR3 has 15 residues. Trimming left V 0 bases short and J 0 bases short, with 4 bases between. The CDR3 DNA is TGCGCCAGCAGCTTGGCAGCCTCTGGGGCCAACGTCCTGACTTTC. It encodes CASSLAASGANVLTF. The whole variable domain, filled in from reference TRBV5-1 and TRBJ2-6, reads KAGVTQTPRYLIKTRGQQVTLSCSPISGHRSVSWYQQTPGQGLQFLFEYFSETQRNKGNFPGRFSGRQFSNSRSEMNVSTLELGDSALYLCASSLAASGANVLTFGAGSRLTVL.